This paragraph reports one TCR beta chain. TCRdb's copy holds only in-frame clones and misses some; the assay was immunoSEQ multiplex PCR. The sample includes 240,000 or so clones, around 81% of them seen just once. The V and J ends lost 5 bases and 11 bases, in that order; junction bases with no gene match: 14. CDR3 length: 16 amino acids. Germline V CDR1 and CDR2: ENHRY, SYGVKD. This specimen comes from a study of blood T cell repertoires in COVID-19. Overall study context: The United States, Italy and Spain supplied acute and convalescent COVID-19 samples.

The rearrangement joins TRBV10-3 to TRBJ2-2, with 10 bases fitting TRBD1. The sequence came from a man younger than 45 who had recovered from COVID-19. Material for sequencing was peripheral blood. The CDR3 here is CAISFFNDRGRIELFF. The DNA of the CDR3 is TGTGCCATCAGTTTCTTCAACGACAGGGGGCGAATTGAGCTGTTTTTT.